These T cell receptor beta chains were read from a single sample in a study of shared T cell receptors in the human thymus. Using immunoSEQ multiplex PCR, the repertoire was profiled, and TCRdb retains in-frame clones only, with some absent. The table shows more than 550,000 clones, with 80% to 90% occurring only once. These data were also filed under a second study, of human thymus T cells.

The sequenced sample consisted of thymocytes. These receptors were collected from a boy under three years old with a congenital heart defect. The CDR3 runs from the conserved cysteine through the conserved F or W. The order of the fields is clone size, V gene, J gene, D gene, CDR3 protein, CDR3 DNA. D genes are given only for firm matches. The listing skips clone size in some rows; elsewhere it reads once, few, many or a size class.

>-|TRBV11-1|TRBJ2-2|-
CASSLAPGLPANTGELFF
TGTGCCAGCAGCTTAGCGCCAGGACTACCCGCGAACACCGGGGAGCTGTTTTTT
>-|TRBV19|TRBJ2-7|-
CASSIGVGGTYEQYF
TGTGCCAGTAGTATTGGTGTGGGGGGTACCTACGAGCAGTACTTC
>-|TRBV10-1|TRBJ1-1|TRBD1
CASQNRGGGVDTEAFF
TGCGCCAGTCAGAACAGGGGCGGCGGAGTGGACACTGAAGCTTTCTTT
>-|TRBV6-5|TRBJ1-6|TRBD1
CASSYGQGDNSPLHF
TGTGCCAGCAGTTACGGACAGGGAGATAATTCCCCCCTCCACTTT
>-|TRBV9|TRBJ2-1|TRBD2
CASSQPGNSGVTYNEQFF
TGTGCCAGCAGCCAACCCGGGAATAGCGGGGTAACTTACAATGAGCAGTTCTTC
>-|TRBV27|TRBJ2-7|-
CASSLGAGDYEQYF
TGTGCCAGCAGTTTAGGTGCAGGCGATTACGAGCAGTACTTC
>once|TRBV12-5|TRBJ2-3|-
CASGAQGDTDTQYF
TGTGCTAGTGGGGCACAGGGAGATACAGATACGCAGTATTTT
>-|TRBV27|TRBJ2-1|-
CASGTNNEQFF
TGTGCCAGCGGCACAAACAATGAGCAGTTCTTC
>once|TRBV14|TRBJ1-2|TRBD1
CASSQVGLQGAEGYTF
TGTGCCAGCAGCCAAGTTGGTTTACAGGGGGCGGAAGGCTACACCTTC
>-|TRBV27|TRBJ2-2|TRBD1
CASRLRTGRVTGELFF
TGTGCCAGCAGGCTCCGGACAGGGCGGGTCACCGGGGAGCTGTTTTTT
>-|TRBV29-1|TRBJ1-1|-
CSVRAFPNTEAFF
TGCAGCGTTAGAGCTTTTCCAAACACTGAAGCTTTCTTT
>-|TRBV5-4|TRBJ2-7|-
CASSPIGRHYEQYF
TGTGCCAGCAGCCCAATCGGGAGACATTACGAGCAGTACTTC
>-|TRBV7-6|TRBJ2-3|TRBD2
CASSSRTSGGADTQYF
TGTGCCAGCAGCTCAAGGACTAGCGGGGGTGCAGATACGCAGTATTTT
>-|TRBV5-1|TRBJ1-1|-
CASSSSKDRNMNTEAFF
TGCGCCAGCAGCTCGTCTAAAGACAGGAACATGAACACTGAAGCTTTCTTT
>-|TRBV4-3|TRBJ2-3|TRBD2
CASSQESEFGLAGTDTQYF
TGCGCCAGCAGCCAAGAAAGTGAATTTGGACTAGCGGGAACAGATACGCAGTATTTT
>-|TRBV11-2|TRBJ2-4|TRBD1
CASSRLSSGTVFGIQYF
TGTGCCAGCAGCCGACTCAGTTCCGGGACAGTTTTTGGCATTCAGTACTTC
>-|TRBV5-1|TRBJ1-1|TRBD1
CASSLGRGRNGAMAFF
TGCGCCAGCAGCTTGGGCAGGGGGCGGAATGGGGCAATGGCTTTCTTT
>-|TRBV5-1|TRBJ2-3|-
CASSFVLPVDTQYF
TGCGCCAGCAGCTTCGTACTCCCTGTTGATACGCAGTATTTT
>-|TRBV5-4|TRBJ2-5|TRBD2
CASSSGLASQETQYF
TGTGCCAGCAGCTCGGGACTAGCTTCCCAAGAGACCCAGTACTTC
>-|TRBV15|TRBJ1-2|-
CATSVSEAPAYGYTF
TGTGCCACCAGCGTATCGGAGGCCCCTGCCTATGGCTACACCTTC
>-|TRBV11-3|TRBJ2-1|TRBD1
CASSLGQGPYNEQFF
TGTGCCAGCAGCTTAGGACAGGGCCCCTACAATGAGCAGTTCTTC
>-|TRBV30|TRBJ2-1|TRBD2
CAWSGLAGVEQFF
TGTGCCTGGAGCGGTCTAGCGGGAGTTGAGCAGTTCTTC
>once|TRBV2|TRBJ2-7|-
CASSEEGRTGPSEQYF
TGTGCCAGCAGTGAAGAAGGGCGTACAGGGCCCTCCGAGCAGTACTTC
>once|TRBV28|TRBJ2-7|TRBD1
CASSLGQGWYEQYF
TGTGCCAGCAGTTTAGGACAGGGATGGTACGAGCAGTACTTC
>-|TRBV28|TRBJ2-7|-
CASPPSSYEQYF
TGTGCCAGCCCTCCGAGCTCCTACGAGCAGTACTTC
>-|TRBV25-1|TRBJ2-1|-
CASSEYPGLGYNEQFF
TGTGCCAGCAGTGAATATCCAGGGCTGGGCTACAATGAGCAGTTCTTC
>-|TRBV5-8|TRBJ1-4|-
CASSFGQHATNEKLFF
TGTGCCAGCAGCTTTGGACAGCACGCAACTAATGAAAAACTGTTTTTT
>-|TRBV4-2|TRBJ1-2|TRBD1
CASSQEEDRGQLPNYGYTF
TGTGCCAGCAGCCAAGAAGAGGACAGGGGACAACTCCCTAACTATGGCTACACCTTC
>few|TRBV2|TRBJ1-2|TRBD1
CASSEALADRGNGYTF
TGTGCCAGCAGTGAAGCGCTAGCGGACAGGGGAAATGGCTACACCTTC
>-|TRBV5-4|TRBJ2-2|TRBD1
CASSLDSKGQGGTGELFF
TGTGCCAGCAGCTTGGACAGTAAGGGACAGGGGGGCACCGGGGAGCTGTTTTTT
>-|TRBV10-1|TRBJ1-1|-
CASRSAVKEAFF
TGCGCCAGCAGATCGGCGGTAAAAGAAGCTTTCTTT
>-|TRBV11-1|TRBJ2-2|TRBD1
CASSSTGGHTGELFF
TGTGCCAGCAGCTCCACAGGGGGCCACACCGGGGAGCTGTTTTTT
>-|TRBV28|TRBJ2-7|-
CASSYRTEDYEQYF
TGTGCCAGCAGTTATAGGACAGAAGACTACGAGCAGTACTTC
>-|TRBV7-2|TRBJ2-7|TRBD2
CASSLRGRVSRRWGEQYF
TGTGCCAGCAGCTTACGCGGGAGGGTATCTCGCCGTTGGGGCGAGCAGTACTTC
>few|TRBV5-1|TRBJ2-7|-
CASSLEAQPYEQYF
TGCGCCAGCAGCTTGGAAGCCCAACCCTACGAGCAGTACTTC
>once|TRBV28|TRBJ2-7|TRBD1
CATRLTPGQGRYEQYF
TGTGCCACCCGCCTAACACCGGGACAGGGTCGATACGAGCAGTACTTC
>once|TRBV6-1|TRBJ2-7|TRBD1
CASSIQGCEQYF
TGTGCCAGCAGTATACAGGGGTGCGAGCAGTACTTC
>once|TRBV9|TRBJ2-1|-
CASSENSQGSYNEQFF
TGTGCCAGCAGCGAAAATTCACAGGGCTCCTACAATGAGCAGTTCTTC
>once|TRBV27|TRBJ2-2|TRBD2
CASSLRREGKNTGELFF
TGTGCCAGCAGTTTAAGGAGGGAGGGGAAGAACACCGGGGAGCTGTTTTTT
>-|TRBV28|TRBJ1-6|TRBD1
CASSKNRGIYSPLHF
TGTGCCAGCAGCAAAAACAGGGGTATCTATTCACCCCTCCACTTT
>-|TRBV28|TRBJ1-2|-
CASSFDRSKGYTF
TGTGCCAGCAGTTTCGACAGGAGTAAAGGCTACACCTTC
>-|TRBV28|TRBJ2-1|-
CASRPPEVFNEQFF
TGTGCCAGCAGACCCCCCGAGGTATTCAATGAGCAGTTCTTC
>once|TRBV5-1|TRBJ2-3|TRBD2
CASSLVASGERGTDTQYF
TGCGCCAGCAGCTTGGTGGCTAGCGGGGAGAGGGGGACAGATACGCAGTATTTT
>-|TRBV7-2|TRBJ2-7|TRBD2
CASSPGSSSGRGYEQYF
TGTGCCAGCAGCCCCGGGAGTTCTAGCGGGAGAGGGTACGAGCAGTACTTC
>-|TRBV14|TRBJ2-1|-
CASSQPGLGDEQFF
TGTGCCAGCAGCCAACCAGGGTTAGGGGATGAGCAGTTCTTC
>once|TRBV6-6|TRBJ1-1|-
CASSYPEAVNTEAFF
TGTGCCAGCAGTTACCCCGAGGCAGTGAACACTGAAGCTTTCTTT
>-|TRBV5-1|TRBJ1-2|TRBD1
CASSWTGEGYGYAF
TGCGCCAGCAGCTGGACAGGGGAGGGCTATGGCTACGCCTTC
>-|TRBV28|TRBJ2-1|-
CASSFGRWRGRVIRYNEQFF
TGTGCCAGCAGTTTTGGGCGGTGGAGGGGGCGGGTGATTCGCTACAATGAGCAGTTCTTC
>-|TRBV9|TRBJ2-1|TRBD2
CASSVVPAGPSYNEQFF
TGTGCCAGCAGCGTAGTTCCAGCGGGACCCTCCTACAATGAGCAGTTCTTC
>-|TRBV10-3|TRBJ2-7|TRBD2
CATIAGDFAYEQYF
TGTGCCACCATAGCGGGAGATTTCGCCTACGAGCAGTACTTC
>-|TRBV12-5|TRBJ1-5|-
CATSTGFDQPQHF
TGTGCAACTTCCACGGGGTTTGATCAGCCCCAGCATTTT
>-|TRBV30|TRBJ1-5|-
CAWSVGGPNQPQHF
TGTGCCTGGAGTGTAGGAGGGCCTAATCAGCCCCAGCATTTT
>few|TRBV19|TRBJ1-2|-
CASSNCGGGYTF
TGTGCCAGTAGTAACTGTGGTGGTGGCTACACCTTC
>-|TRBV2|TRBJ2-1|-
CASSEPRNSHEQFF
TGTGCCAGCAGTGAGCCTAGGAATTCGCATGAGCAGTTCTTC
>-|TRBV13|TRBJ1-2|-
CASSQGAEYGYTF
TGTGCCAGCAGCCAAGGAGCGGAGTATGGCTACACCTTC